This record covers a single T cell receptor (beta chain). What it binds is unknown. Amplification used 60 Vbeta primers and 13 Jbeta primers. Sequenced by immunoSEQ multiplex PCR; TCRdb stores in-frame clones only, minus some. The sample yields roughly 75,000 clones, more than 65% seen once. This sample is part of a study of cytomegalovirus exposure and HLA in healthy donors. Turning to the study itself: Early on, a data release was issued that held roughly 80 million unique TCRs from HLA-typed donors. Notes on the study in general: Reportedly, diagnosis of cytomegalovirus status by the classifier showed high specificity and sensitivity.

Unrecorded immune exposure was likely among donors, who were nominally healthy when sampled. V shed 7 bases and J shed 1 base, with 8 bases lying between them. The germline gives CDR1 ENHRY, CDR2 SYGVKD. The CDR3 sequence is 13 residues long. The sequenced material came from PBMCs. The chain links TRBV10-3 to TRBJ1-3; no firm D call. This receptor was obtained from a man between 65 and 79 years old in good health and CMV-seropositive. CDR3 amino acids: CAINGGSGNTIYF. CDR3 DNA sequence: TGTGCCATCAACGGAGGGTCTGGAAACACCATATATTTT.